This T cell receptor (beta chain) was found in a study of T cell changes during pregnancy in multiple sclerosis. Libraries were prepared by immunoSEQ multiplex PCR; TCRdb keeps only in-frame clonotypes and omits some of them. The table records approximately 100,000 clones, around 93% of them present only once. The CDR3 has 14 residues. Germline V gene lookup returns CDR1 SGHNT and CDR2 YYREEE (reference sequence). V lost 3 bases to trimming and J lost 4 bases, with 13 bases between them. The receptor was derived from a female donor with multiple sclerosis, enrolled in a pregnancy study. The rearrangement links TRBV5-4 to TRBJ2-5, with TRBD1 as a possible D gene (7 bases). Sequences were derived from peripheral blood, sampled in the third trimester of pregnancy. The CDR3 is CASSSRDSTETQYF. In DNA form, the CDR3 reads TGTGCCAGCAGCTCGCGGGACAGTACAGAGACCCAGTACTTC.